These 14 T cell receptor beta chains share one sample of origin, sequenced in a study of T cell responses to AZD1222 COVID-19 vaccine. TCRdb's table, derived via immunoSEQ multiplex PCR, lists solely in-frame clones and lacks some. The sample carries tens of thousands of clones, 90% recorded once. The source was peripheral blood, collected 28 days after the second AZD1222 dose. The receptors shown here come from an adult who received the AZD1222 COVID-19 vaccine.

This chain links TRBV11-1 with TRBJ1-3; D remains ambiguous. Germline V CDR1 and CDR2: SGHAT, FQDESV (reference sequence). CDR3 size: 11 residues. Trimming took 6 bases from V and 8 from J, leaving 8 bases between them. CDR3: CASRGSDTIYF. As DNA, the CDR3 is TGTGCCAGCAGGGGGTCGGACACCATATATTTT.

The rearrangement uses TRBV25-1 and TRBJ1-4; no reliable D call. The CDR3 sequence is 12 residues long. The V and J ends lost 8 bases and 3 bases respectively, with 7 bases between them. Germline CDR1 is MGHDK and CDR2 is SYGVNS. CDR3 nucleotide sequence: TGTGCCAGCCAGCATGCTAATGAAAAACTGTTTTTT. It is translated as CASQHANEKLFF. Together with reference TRBV25-1 and TRBJ1-4, the CDR3 gives the full variable domain: EADIYQTPRYLVIGTGKKITLECSQTMGHDKMYWYQQDPGMELHLIHYSYGVNSTEKGDLSSESTVSRIRTEHFPLTLESARPSHTSQYLCASQHANEKLFFGSGTQLSVL.

DNA for the CDR3: TGTGTCCAGCCCAAGGCACACTACGAGCAGTACTTC. It encodes CVQPKAHYEQYF. The V and J genes are TRBV6-5 and TRBJ2-7; D ambiguous. The CDR3 has 12 amino acids. CDR1 is MNHEY and CDR2 is SVGAGI in the germline V gene.

Only a few counts were recorded for this clone. This rearrangement joins TRBV4-1 to TRBJ1-4; D gene ambiguous. CDR1 is MGHRA and CDR2 is YSYEKL in the germline V gene. V was clipped by 0 bases and J by 10 bases, with 12 bases between them. The CDR3 sequence is 14 residues long. The chain's CDR3 is CASSQDQYVRKLFF. CDR3 sequence (DNA): TGCGCCAGCAGCCAAGATCAATACGTTAGAAAACTGTTTTTT.

The genes are TRBV6-5 and TRBJ2-7; 11 bases line up with TRBD1. Trimming took 4 bases from V and 5 from J; bases not matched to a gene: 10. This CDR3 comprises 16 residues. Germline-derived CDR1 and CDR2 are MNHEY and SVGAGI. The CDR3 is CASSSLPGQGVDEQYF. DNA for the CDR3: TGTGCCAGCAGTTCCCTTCCGGGACAGGGGGTAGACGAGCAGTACTTC.

The chain combines TRBV3-1 (or the pseudogene TRBV3-2) with TRBJ1-5, with 9 nucleotides matching TRBD1. The CDR3 loop spans 15 amino acids. The germline CDR1 and CDR2 sequences are LGHDT and YNNKEL (reference sequence). V lost 4 bases, J lost 4 bases, and 5 bases stayed unmatched. CDR3 coding DNA: TGTGCCAGCAGCCCGGGACAGGGCCAAAATCAGCCCCAGCATTTT. This encodes CASSPGQGQNQPQHF.

This sequence joins TRBV28 and TRBJ2-3; 7 nucleotides agree with TRBD2. This CDR3 has 17 residues. V dropped 6 bases and J dropped 4; count of bases not matched to a gene: 16. The V gene's germline CDR1 is MDHEN and CDR2 SYDVKM. The CDR3 nucleotides are TGTGCCAGCAGGTACCAGCGGGGCCTAGTGGTCGCAGATACGCAGTATTTT. This codes for CASRYQRGLVVADTQYF.

V usage is TRBV30 and J usage is TRBJ2-7; 7 bases fit TRBD2. CDR3 length: 14 residues. After removal of 0 bases from V and 4 bases from J, the junction contained 6 bases not matched to a gene. CDR1 is GTSNPN and CDR2 is SVGIG in the germline V gene (reference sequence). CDR3 bases: TGTGCCTGGAGTGTAAATAGGGAGGGATACGAGCAGTACTTC. This translates into CAWSVNREGYEQYF.

Concerning this clone: This sample also contains other DNA sequences that code for the same CDR3. The chain has TRBV24-1 and TRBJ1-2; 7 nucleotides align to TRBD1. Germline trimming cut 3 bases from V and 3 bases from J; bases unmatched to any gene: 3. CDR1 KGHDR and CDR2 SFDVKD come from the germline V gene. The CDR3 is 14 amino acids. As DNA, the CDR3 is TGTGCCACCAGTGATGCCGGGACAGACTATGGCTACACCTTC. This codes for CATSDAGTDYGYTF.

V gene TRBV24-1 combines with J gene TRBJ2-1, with D unclear. Germline assignment: CDR1 KGHDR and CDR2 SFDVKD. The V end lost 4 bases, the J end lost 9 bases, and 15 bases lay between the germline ends. The CDR3 extends over 14 amino acids. The CDR3: CATSDRLTSPEQFF. CDR3 coding DNA: TGTGCCACCAGTGACCGCCTGACCTCGCCTGAGCAGTTCTTC.

This chain joins TRBV6-6 and TRBJ1-2, with a weak D call TRBD1 (5 bases). V lost 2 bases and J lost 2, with 15 bases in between. The V gene's germline CDR1 is MNHNY and CDR2 SVGAGI (reference sequence). This CDR3 region has 16 residues. CDR3 DNA sequence: TGTGCCAGCAGTTACAGGTCAGGCGGGGACAACTATGGCTACACCTTC. Protein product: CASSYRSGGDNYGYTF.

This clone has only a few counts. The J gene is TRBJ1-2, the V gene TRBV11-3, with TRBD1 matching over 10 bases. The germline V gene has CDR1 SGHNT and CDR2 YENEEA. The V segment lost 0 bases and the J segment 8 bases; nucleotides outside the gene matches: 9. This CDR3 spans 16 amino acids. The CDR3, as DNA: TGTGCCAGCAGCTTAGAAGGGGACAGGGGCCTTTTCGGCTACACCTTC. Translating gives CASSLEGDRGLFGYTF.

The chain carries TRBV6-1 and TRBJ1-2; D might be TRBD1 (5 bases). Germline assignment: CDR1 MNHNS and CDR2 SASEGT. The ends were cut back, 2 bases at V and 2 bases at J, with 12 bases in the middle. The CDR3 consists of 15 residues. The CDR3 reads CASSEQGEINYGYTF. The CDR3 DNA reads as TGTGCCAGCAGTGAACAGGGCGAGATCAACTATGGCTACACCTTC.

J is TRBJ1-1 and V is TRBV29-1; D unresolved. The germline gives CDR1 SQVTM, CDR2 ANQGSEA. The CDR3 has 14 amino acids. The V and J ends lost 3 bases and 1 base respectively, with 12 bases between them. CDR3 sequence: CSVDYARGNTEAFF. CDR3 in DNA: TGCAGCGTTGACTACGCACGGGGGAACACTGAAGCTTTCTTT.